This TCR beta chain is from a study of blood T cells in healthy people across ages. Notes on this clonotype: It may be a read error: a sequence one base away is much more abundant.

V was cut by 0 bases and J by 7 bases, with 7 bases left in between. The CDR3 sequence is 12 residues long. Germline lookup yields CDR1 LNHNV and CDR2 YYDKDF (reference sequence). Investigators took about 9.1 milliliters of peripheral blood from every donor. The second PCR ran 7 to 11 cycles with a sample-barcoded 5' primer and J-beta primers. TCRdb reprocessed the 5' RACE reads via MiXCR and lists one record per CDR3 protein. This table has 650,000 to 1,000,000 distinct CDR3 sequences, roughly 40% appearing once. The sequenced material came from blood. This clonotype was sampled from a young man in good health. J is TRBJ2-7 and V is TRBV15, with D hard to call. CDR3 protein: CATSRDQNEQYF. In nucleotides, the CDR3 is TGTGCCACCAGCAGAGATCAAAATGAGCAGTACTTC.